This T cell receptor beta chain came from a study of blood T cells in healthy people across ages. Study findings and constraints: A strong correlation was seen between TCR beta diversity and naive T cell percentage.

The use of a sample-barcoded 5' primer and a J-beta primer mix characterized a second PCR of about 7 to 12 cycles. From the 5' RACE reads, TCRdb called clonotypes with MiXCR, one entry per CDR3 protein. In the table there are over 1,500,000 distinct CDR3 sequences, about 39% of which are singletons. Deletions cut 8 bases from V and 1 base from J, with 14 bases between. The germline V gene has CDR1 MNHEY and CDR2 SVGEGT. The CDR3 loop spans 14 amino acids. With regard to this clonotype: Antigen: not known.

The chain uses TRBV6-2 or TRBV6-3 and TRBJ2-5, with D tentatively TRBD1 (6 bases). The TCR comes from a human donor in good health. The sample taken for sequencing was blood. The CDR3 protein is CASLRRGPQETQYF. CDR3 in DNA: TGTGCCAGCCTGCGCAGGGGCCCCCAAGAGACCCAGTACTTC.